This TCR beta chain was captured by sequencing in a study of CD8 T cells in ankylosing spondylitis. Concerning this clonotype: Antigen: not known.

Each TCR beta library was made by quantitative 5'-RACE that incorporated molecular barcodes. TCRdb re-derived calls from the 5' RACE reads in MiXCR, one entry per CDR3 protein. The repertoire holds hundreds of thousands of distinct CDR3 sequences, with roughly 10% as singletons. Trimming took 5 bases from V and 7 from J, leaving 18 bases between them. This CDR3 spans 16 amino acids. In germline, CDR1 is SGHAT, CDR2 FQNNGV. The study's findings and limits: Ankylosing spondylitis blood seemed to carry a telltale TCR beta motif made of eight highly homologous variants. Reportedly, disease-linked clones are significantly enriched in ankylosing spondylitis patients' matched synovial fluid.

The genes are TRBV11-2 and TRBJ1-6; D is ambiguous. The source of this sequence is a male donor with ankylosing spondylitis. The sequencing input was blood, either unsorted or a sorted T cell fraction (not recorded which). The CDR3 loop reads CASSPRAAATNSPLHF. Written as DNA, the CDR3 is TGTGCCAGCAGCCCTCGGGCCGCCGCTACCAATTCACCCCTCCACTTT.